The 29 T cell receptor beta chains in this list originate from one sample, sequenced in a study of T-cell reconstitution after alpha-beta-depleted transplantation in children. Researchers prepared the TCRbeta library using unique molecular identifiers, the study reports. One entry per CDR3 protein, called by TCRdb with MiXCR from the PCR reads. The table records some 500,000 distinct CDR3 sequences, around 19% of them present only once. The sample in question was PBMCs from the stem cell graft donor, obtained from the stem cell graft. Source of these receptors: a human donor who donated a stem cell graft to a child with acute lymphoblastic leukemia.

This clonotype was observed a few times. This chain links TRBV4-2 with TRBJ1-5; D not certain. The CDR3 spans 14 residues. Trimming left V 3 bases short and J 8 bases short, with 14 bases between. The germline V gene encodes CDR1 LGHNA and CDR2 YNFKEQ. In DNA, the CDR3 is TGTGCCAGCAGCCAGGAGGCCTGGGGAAAGCCCCAGCATTTT. Protein sequence: CASSQEAWGKPQHF.

This clonotype turned up a few times. For the CDR3, the DNA is TGTGCCAGCAGCCAAGGCCCGGGACTAGCGGGACCCTGGGCGGGAGATACGCAGTATTTT. Encoded protein: CASSQGPGLAGPWAGDTQYF. The J gene is TRBJ2-3, the V gene TRBV3-1, with 13 bases aligning to TRBD2. The germline V gene has CDR1 LGHDT and CDR2 YNNKEL (reference sequence). The CDR3 runs to 20 residues. V dropped 1 base and J dropped 5; count of bases not matched to a gene: 15.

This clonotype appeared a few times. The chain carries TRBV29-1 and TRBJ2-1, with TRBD2 matching 14 bases. The CDR3 runs 14 residues. Germline CDR1 SQVTM, CDR2 ANQGSEA. Unmatched junction bases numbered 8, after V lost 8 bases and J lost 8 bases. Here the CDR3 DNA reads TGCAGCTCGGAGACTAGCGGGAGGGCCTATGAGCAGTTCTTC. This encodes CSSETSGRAYEQFF.

V usage is TRBV7-9 and J usage is TRBJ1-1; D not resolved. V lost 5 bases and J lost 5, with 15 bases in between. The germline gives CDR1 SEHNR, CDR2 FQNEAQ (reference sequence). The CDR3 is made up of 14 amino acids. The CDR3 DNA is TGTGCCAGCAGCCCCCTGAGGAGGGTTACTGAAGCTTTCTTT. This codes for CASSPLRRVTEAFF.

This clonotype came up many times. V usage is TRBV20-1 and J usage is TRBJ2-3; perhaps TRBD1 as D (5 bases). CDR3 size: 15 residues. Germline V lookup: CDR1 DFQATT, CDR2 SNEGSKA (reference sequence). Trimming cost V 1 base and J 1 base, with 12 bases left between them. CDR3 DNA: TGCAGTGCTAGAGTGCGTAGGGGCCGCACAGATACGCAGTATTTT. It yields the protein CSARVRRGRTDTQYF.

The gene calls are TRBV12-3 or TRBV12-4 and TRBJ2-4; no reliable D call. V was clipped by 7 bases and J by 3 bases, with 16 bases between them. The CDR3 runs to 15 residues. The CDR3 spells CASTSAVSRKNIQYF. The CDR3 coding sequence is TGTGCCAGCACCTCGGCCGTGTCGCGCAAAAACATTCAGTACTTC.

This clonotype turned up a few times. The chain recombines TRBV29-1 with TRBJ2-7, with D possibly being TRBD2 (6 bases). V dropped 5 bases and J dropped 3 bases, with 17 bases sitting between them. This CDR3 spans 14 amino acids. CDR1 and CDR2 (germline): SQVTM, ANQGSEA. CDR3 in amino acids: CSVKGGENFYEQYF. Here the CDR3 DNA reads TGCAGCGTTAAAGGCGGGGAGAATTTCTACGAGCAGTACTTC.

In this sample, this clonotype turned up a few times. The V and J genes are TRBV12-3 or TRBV12-4 and TRBJ2-2; the D gene is possibly TRBD1 (7 bases). V lost 6 bases and J lost 8, with 10 bases in between. CDR3 size: 12 residues. The CDR3 here is CASSQGGGELFF. DNA for the CDR3: TGTGCCAGCAGCCAGGGGGGAGGGGAGCTGTTTTTT.

The CDR3 coding sequence is TGCAGTGCTAGCGGGACTAGGAACCAAGAGACCCAGTACTTC. Translation gives CSASGTRNQETQYF. V usage is TRBV20-1 and J usage is TRBJ2-5, with 8 bases fitting TRBD2. This CDR3 comprises 14 residues. In germline, CDR1 is DFQATT, CDR2 SNEGSKA (reference sequence). Trimming at V came to 3 bases and at J to 0 bases, leaving 3 bases not matched to a gene.

CDR3 sequence: CASSRPDKLTGFGETQYF. CDR3 bases: TGTGCCAGCAGCCGACCGGATAAGTTGACAGGGTTCGGGGAGACCCAGTACTTC. The chain carries TRBV11-1 and TRBJ2-5; TRBD1 agrees at 7 bases. V shed 5 bases and J 5 bases; nucleotides not matched to a gene: 20. CDR1 and CDR2 from the germline V gene are SGHAT and FQDESV (reference sequence). This CDR3 is 18 amino acids long.

This clonotype was observed a handful of times. CDR3 bases: TGCGCCAGCGCCCCACAGGGGGCCCCCTACGAGCAGTACTTC. This encodes CASAPQGAPYEQYF. The chain couples TRBV5-1 to TRBJ2-7, with TRBD1 matching over 9 bases. The CDR3 loop spans 14 amino acids. V lost 7 bases and J lost 2; bases outside the gene matches: 7. Germline CDR1 and CDR2: SGHRS and YFSETQ.

This clonotype was observed a handful of times. V and J are TRBV5-1 and TRBJ1-4; no reliable D call. V lost 4 bases and J 4 bases, leaving 11 bases between the germline ends. The germline gives CDR1 SGHRS, CDR2 YFSETQ. The CDR3 consists of 14 residues. The CDR3 DNA follows: TGCGCCAGCAGCCCCTCGGAGGGTAATGAAAAACTGTTTTTT. It is translated as CASSPSEGNEKLFF.

This chain joins TRBV7-9 and TRBJ2-1; D is tentatively TRBD1 or TRBD2 (5 bases each). CDR3 length equals 15 residues. V gave up 6 bases and J gave up 8 bases, with 20 bases separating them. Germline CDR1 reads SEHNR; CDR2 reads FQNEAQ (reference sequence). The CDR3 here is CASSPGTTVADEQFF. The DNA for the CDR3 is TGTGCCAGCAGTCCCGGGACCACGGTTGCAGATGAGCAGTTCTTC.

The chain uses TRBV6-5 and TRBJ2-1; unclear D gene. The CDR3 covers 16 residues. In germline, CDR1 is MNHEY, CDR2 SVGAGI. Trimming took 4 bases from V and 0 from J, leaving 13 bases between them. As DNA, the CDR3 is TGTGCCAGCAGTTTTCCCGGCGCGCGCTCCTACAATGAGCAGTTCTTC. Its translation: CASSFPGARSYNEQFF.

V usage is TRBV5-1 and J usage is TRBJ1-2; no definite D call. This CDR3 comprises 15 residues. Trimming cost V 0 bases and J 6 bases, with 15 bases left between them. In germline, CDR1 is SGHRS, CDR2 YFSETQ. The CDR3 here is CASSLAPEPADGYTF. The CDR3 region has the DNA TGCGCCAGCAGCTTGGCGCCGGAGCCGGCGGATGGCTACACCTTC.

About this clonotype itself: One end of the junction fails to match germline, which may point to a read error. The chain carries TRBV29-1 and TRBJ2-1; TRBD1 matches 7 bases. CDR3 length: 14 amino acids. The germline gives CDR1 SQVTM, CDR2 ANQGSEA. CDR3 loop: CSVEGQGDNNDQFF. The CDR3, as DNA: TGCAGCGTTGAAGGACAGGGAGATAACAATGACCAGTTCTTC.

Written as DNA, the CDR3 is TGTGCCAGCAGTTTATCGGAAAGTTTATACAATGAGCAGTTCTTC. It is translated as CASSLSESLYNEQFF. V and J are TRBV27 and TRBJ2-1; unclear D gene. Germline CDR1 MNHEY, CDR2 SMNVEV (reference sequence). There are 15 residues in the CDR3. V was clipped by 0 bases and J by 4 bases, with 10 bases between them.

In its sample, this clonotype was seen a few times. The chain joins TRBV5-6 to TRBJ2-3; 14 nucleotides match TRBD2. CDR1 is SGHDT and CDR2 is YYEEEE in the germline V gene. The CDR3 totals 16 residues. V gave up 4 bases and J gave up 7 bases; unmatched junction bases: 8. CDR3 amino acids: CASSAWTSGRRYTQYF. In DNA form, the CDR3 reads TGTGCCAGCAGCGCCTGGACTAGCGGGAGGCGGTATACGCAGTATTTT.

This clonotype was recorded a few times. The rearrangement uses TRBV20-1 and TRBJ1-6; a possible D gene is TRBD1 (6 bases). The CDR3 covers 15 residues. Germline loops: CDR1 DFQATT, CDR2 SNEGSKA (reference sequence). Trimming cost V 5 bases and J 5 bases, with 16 bases left between them. CDR3 sequence (DNA): TGCAGTGCTGGGGGGGGCGAGGGGGATAATTCACCCCTCCACTTT. Its translation is CSAGGGEGDNSPLHF.

This clonotype was observed a few times. The rearrangement joins TRBV15 to TRBJ2-5; possible D gene TRBD1, 5 bases. There are 15 residues in the CDR3. Germline V gene data show CDR1 as LNHNV and CDR2 as YYDKDF (reference sequence). V lost 4 bases to trimming and J lost 3 bases, with 15 bases between them. The CDR3 nucleotides read TGTGCCACCAGCACGTTCGTAACAGGAGAAGAGACCCAGTACTTC. Translated, it gives CATSTFVTGEETQYF.

The CDR3 is CSARGLLPPTAPTNEKLFF. CDR3 DNA sequence: TGCAGTGCTAGAGGGCTACTACCTCCGACGGCCCCAACTAATGAAAAACTGTTTTTT. The chain recombines TRBV20-1 with TRBJ1-4; D remains unclear. The CDR3 loop spans 19 amino acids. Looked up from germline, CDR1 is DFQATT and CDR2 is SNEGSKA (reference sequence). V was cut by 1 base and J by 0 bases, with 21 bases left in between.

The CDR3 protein is CAISSEGARRPYNEQFF. The DNA for the CDR3 is TGTGCCATCAGCTCCGAAGGAGCAAGGAGACCCTACAATGAGCAGTTCTTC. J is TRBJ2-1 and V is TRBV10-3, with D unresolved. This CDR3 is built from 17 residues. Germline CDR1 reads ENHRY; CDR2 reads SYGVKD. Trimming stripped 6 bases from V and 2 bases from J, with 20 bases between.

This clonotype was detected only a few times. This CDR3 reads CASSRLTGETGELFF. In DNA form, the CDR3 reads TGTGCCAGCAGCAGGTTAACAGGGGAAACCGGGGAGCTGTTTTTT. This chain connects TRBV21-1 to TRBJ2-2; the table's D call of TRBD1 was not tested on the DNA. TRBV21-1 is marked as a pseudogene. This CDR3 is built from 15 residues.

This clonotype was observed a few times. The chain uses TRBV5-1 and TRBJ2-1; 7 bases match TRBD2. V gave up 7 bases and J gave up 7 bases; unmatched junction bases: 17. The length of the CDR3 is 16 residues. CDR1 is SGHRS, CDR2 YFSETQ, per germline. CDR3 nucleotide sequence: TGCGCCAGCCGTACCCAAGCGGTCTTCGGGGGGAATGAGCAGTTCTTC. Its protein product is CASRTQAVFGGNEQFF.

The chain recombines TRBV12-3 or TRBV12-4 with TRBJ1-6; D is unresolved. The CDR3 sequence is 12 residues long. Trimming shortened V by 4 bases and J by 13 bases, and 11 bases separated the two germline ends. The CDR3 region is CASSSRFSPLHF. The CDR3 DNA reads TGTGCCAGCAGTTCTAGGTTCTCTCCCCTCCACTTT.

This clonotype was seen a handful of times. The V call is TRBV6-5, the J call TRBJ1-2, with 9 positions matching TRBD1. Germline assignment: CDR1 MNHEY and CDR2 SVGAGI. V gave up 0 bases and J gave up 7 bases; unmatched junction bases: 6. The CDR3 runs to 15 residues. In nucleotides, the CDR3 is TGTGCCAGCAGTTACTCATTGGGACAGGGAGGTGGCTACACCTTC. Protein: CASSYSLGQGGGYTF.

The chain uses TRBV6-1 and TRBJ1-3; no firm D call. The V end was cut by 6 bases, the J end by 0 bases, with 6 bases between. CDR3 length equals 13 residues. Germline lookup yields CDR1 MNHNS and CDR2 SASEGT. CDR3 in DNA: TGTGCCAGCAGCGACCTCTCTGGAAACACCATATATTTT. Translating it yields CASSDLSGNTIYF.

V gene TRBV3-1 combines with J gene TRBJ2-7; 12 bases line up with TRBD2. The V segment lost 1 base and the J segment 1 base; nucleotides outside the gene matches: 11. This CDR3 has 19 amino acids. CDR1 and CDR2 (germline): LGHDT, YNNKEL (reference sequence). CDR3 in amino acids: CASSQVTLAGGPRSYEQYF. The CDR3 DNA is TGTGCCAGCAGCCAAGTAACGCTAGCGGGAGGGCCTCGTTCCTACGAGCAGTACTTC.

The table lists this clonotype with a few counts. This sequence joins TRBV7-9 and TRBJ1-1; 7 bases align to TRBD1. The CDR3 has 12 residues. The ends lost 10 bases at V and 4 bases at J; junction bases unmatched: 6. Germline V lookup: CDR1 SEHNR, CDR2 FQNEAQ (reference sequence). The DNA for the CDR3 is TGTGCCAACAGGGGTTTGGGCACTGAAGCTTTCTTT. It is translated as CANRGLGTEAFF.